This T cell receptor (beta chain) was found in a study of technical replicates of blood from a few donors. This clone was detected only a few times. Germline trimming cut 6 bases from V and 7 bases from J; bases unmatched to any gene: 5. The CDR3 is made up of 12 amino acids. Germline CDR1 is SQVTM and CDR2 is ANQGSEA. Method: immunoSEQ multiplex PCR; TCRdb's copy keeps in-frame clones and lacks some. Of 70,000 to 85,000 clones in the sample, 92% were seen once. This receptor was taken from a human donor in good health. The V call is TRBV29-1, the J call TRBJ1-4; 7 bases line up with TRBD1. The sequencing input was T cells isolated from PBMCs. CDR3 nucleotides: TGCAGCGTCGGTACAGGGGCTGAAAAACTGTTTTTT. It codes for CSVGTGAEKLFF.